This T cell receptor beta chain originates from a study of cytomegalovirus exposure and HLA in healthy donors. With 11 bases clipped from V and 6 bases from J, the junction kept 11 bases outside the gene matches. The germline V gene has CDR1 SNHLY and CDR2 FYNNEI. The CDR3 runs to 14 residues. PCR was performed using 60 Vbeta and 13 Jbeta primers. Produced via immunoSEQ multiplex PCR; TCRdb's table is partial and in-frame only. The table includes about 150,000 clones, 70% to 80% detected once. The rearrangement links TRBV2 to TRBJ1-5, with TRBD1 matching 9 bases. Sequencing was done on a sample of PBMCs. The receptor's source is a man aged 30-40 years in good health and CMV-seropositive. CDR3 coding DNA: TGTGCCGGATCCTCCGGGACAGGGAGTCAGCCCCAGCATTTT. Amino acids: CAGSSGTGSQPQHF.